This entry describes one T cell receptor (beta chain). Its specific antigen is unknown. Within one base of it there is no much larger clone, and no base qualities were kept. TCR CDR3 regions were amplified from genomic DNA by multiplex PCR using the deep immunoSEQ assay. Genomic DNA extracted from each cell subset was distributed evenly over all wells of several immunoSEQ 96-well plates, and each plate served as one replicate. For sorted subsets, about 200 ng genomic DNA, equal to 30,000 or so T cell genomes, was loaded into each replicate PCR. Purified libraries were measured with a Qubit 3.0 fluorometer, size-checked on a Bioanalyzer 2100, and measured again with the KAPA Library Quantification kit. A separate single-read 150-cycle Illumina NextSeq 550 flow cell was used to sequence each immunoSEQ 96-well plate. As for the original processing: Because the immunoSEQ output held only junctional sequences and lacked quality scores, the filtering could not match the filtering applied to full-length reads. Sequences were annotated with PyIR, a Python wrapper for IgBLAST v1.9, and V/J genes and CDR3 were assigned using IMGT germline references. Reads were filtered out if the reads had weak V/J assignments (E-value above 1e-6), no CDR3, stop codons, out-of-frame junctions, or ambiguous translated residues. V3J clonotypes were defined by identical inferred V gene, J gene, and CDR3 amino acid sequence. Percentage overlap between repertoires was calculated by dividing the number of shared unique clonotypes by the size of the smaller repertoire. Three approaches were used to assess repertoire richness: RTK rarefaction, the Chao1 estimator, and Recon v2.1 estimates of unobserved clonotypes. Generation probabilities for all TCRbeta clonotypes obtained by the gDNA method from several donors were computed using OLGA. This immuneACCESS table, as held by TCRdb, lists in-frame sequences with V and J called but not all clones. Of the missing ones, under half trace to an unresolved V gene in checked studies; the others have no known cause. Clone size and the V and J calls come from that table; the DNA yielded D and trimming. The sample table holds some 2,500,000 clones, of which roughly 93% were seen once. In total, the top ten clones hold more than 0.35% of the sample.

This entry is derived from a study of shared clonotypes between healthy human individuals (dated by TCRdb to between 2020 and 2021). In the study overall: The cohort comprised a couple of women and a few men aged 18 to 49 years. Blood TCR repertoires of five healthy adults were deeply sequenced to estimate repertoire size and the extent of clonotype sharing between individuals. For each donor, three plates each were used for CD4 naive and CD4 memory, two plates were used for CD8 naive, and one plate was used for CD8 memory. Per donor, leukapheresis produced somewhere between about 0.9 and 10 billion PBMCs. To increase sequencing depth and limit assay-specific biases, different laboratories used diverse techniques to prepare libraries and sequence TCR repertoires. Broader findings and caveats from the paper: About 4.5% of naive CD4, around 3.6% of naive CD8, 2% to 2.5% of memory CD4, and 0.4% of memory CD8 clonotypes were shared across a few donors. Sampling was limited to blood, and TCR repertoires in tissue likely differ from TCR repertoires in blood. Compared with non-shared clonotypes, the clonotypes found in all four sorted-subset donors had higher generation probabilities. The genetic and exposure-history diversity represented was limited by the small number of donors. Based on pairwise subsampling, the degree of clonotype sharing among donors was expected to be affected by sequencing depth. Naive subsets generally had larger estimated clonotype richness than memory subsets did. Even with the large sequencing depth, rarefaction of the sorted-subset datasets indicated that sequencing was incomplete.

Donors were healthy HIV-negative adults with no recently reported acute infections or vaccinations. All donors were Caucasian adults living in Nashville, Tennessee, USA. CD4+ T cells were enriched through magnetic negative selection, after which naive cells were positively selected on CD45RA and the remaining negative fraction served as the memory subset. After blood collection by leukapheresis, PBMCs were isolated using Ficoll-Histopaque density gradient centrifugation and then cryopreserved in the vapor phase of liquid nitrogen. Analytical flow cytometry was used to check the purity and quantity of every magnetically sorted T cell population. Genomic DNA was isolated from each sorted fraction and quantified by UV absorbance on a Nanodrop 2000c. V lost 6 bases and J lost 6 bases, and the count of bases not matched to a germline gene is 5. Counted from cysteine to phenylalanine, this CDR3 has 13 amino acids. The read is trimmed to its CDR3 DNA, 39 bases read in frame from base 1. Looking up the germline V gene yields CDR1 SNHLY and CDR2 FYNNEI.

Recombination linked TRBV2 to TRBJ2-1; 7 central bases correspond to TRBD1. The specimen sequenced was naive CD4+ T cells from PBMCs. The cell subset or site label of this sample denotes: CD45RA+ positively selected. The TCR comes from a man between 18 and 35 years old in good health. Some clones in this sample may be carry-over from other donors' samples. This receptor has the CDR3 CASSRQGFNEQFF. At the DNA level, the sequence is TGTGCCAGCAGCCGACAGGGATTCAATGAGCAGTTCTTC.